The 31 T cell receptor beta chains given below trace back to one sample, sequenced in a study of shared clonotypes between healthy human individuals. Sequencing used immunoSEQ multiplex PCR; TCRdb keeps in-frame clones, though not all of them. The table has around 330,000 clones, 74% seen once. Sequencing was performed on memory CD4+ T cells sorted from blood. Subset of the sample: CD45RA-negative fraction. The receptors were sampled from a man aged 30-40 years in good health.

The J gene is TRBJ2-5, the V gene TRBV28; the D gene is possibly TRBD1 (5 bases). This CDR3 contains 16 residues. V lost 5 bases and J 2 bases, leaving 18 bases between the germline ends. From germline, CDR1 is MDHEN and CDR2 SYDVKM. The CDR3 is CASSVLQGSMQETQYF. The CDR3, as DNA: TGTGCCAGCAGTGTACTCCAGGGAAGTATGCAAGAGACCCAGTACTTC.

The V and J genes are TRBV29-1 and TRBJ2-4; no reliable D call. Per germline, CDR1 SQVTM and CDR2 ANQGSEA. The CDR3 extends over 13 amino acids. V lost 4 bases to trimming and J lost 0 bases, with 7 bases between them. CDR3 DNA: TGCAGCGTTGCCACAGTAGCCAAAAACATTCAGTACTTC. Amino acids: CSVATVAKNIQYF.

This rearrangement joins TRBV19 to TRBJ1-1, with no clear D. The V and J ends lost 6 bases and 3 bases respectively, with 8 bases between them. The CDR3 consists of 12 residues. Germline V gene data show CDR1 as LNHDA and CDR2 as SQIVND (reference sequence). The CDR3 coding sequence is TGTGCCAGTAGCCCTGGGGACACTGAAGCTTTCTTT. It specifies CASSPGDTEAFF.

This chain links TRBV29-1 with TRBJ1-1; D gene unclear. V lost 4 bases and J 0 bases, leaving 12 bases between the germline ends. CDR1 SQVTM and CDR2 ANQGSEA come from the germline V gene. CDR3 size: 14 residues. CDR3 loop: CSVGSDHMNTEAFF. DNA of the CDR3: TGCAGCGTTGGCTCAGACCACATGAACACTGAAGCTTTCTTT.

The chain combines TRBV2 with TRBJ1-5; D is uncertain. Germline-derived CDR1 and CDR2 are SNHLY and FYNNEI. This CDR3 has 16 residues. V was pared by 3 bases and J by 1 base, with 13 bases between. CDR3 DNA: TGTGCCAGCAGTGATTCGGGATGGGAGAGCAATCAGCCCCAGCATTTT. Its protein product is CASSDSGWESNQPQHF.

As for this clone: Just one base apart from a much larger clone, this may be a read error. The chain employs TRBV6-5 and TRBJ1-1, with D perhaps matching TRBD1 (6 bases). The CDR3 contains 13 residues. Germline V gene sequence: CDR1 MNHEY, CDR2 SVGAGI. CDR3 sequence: CASSLIGGTEALF. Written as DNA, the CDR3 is TGTGCCAGCAGTCTCATCGGGGGCACTGAAGCTCTCTTT.

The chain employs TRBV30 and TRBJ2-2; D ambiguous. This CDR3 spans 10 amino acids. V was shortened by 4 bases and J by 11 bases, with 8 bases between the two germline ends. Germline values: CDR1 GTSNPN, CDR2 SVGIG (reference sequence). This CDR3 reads CAWKRRELFF. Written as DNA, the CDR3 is TGTGCCTGGAAACGACGAGAGCTGTTTTTT.

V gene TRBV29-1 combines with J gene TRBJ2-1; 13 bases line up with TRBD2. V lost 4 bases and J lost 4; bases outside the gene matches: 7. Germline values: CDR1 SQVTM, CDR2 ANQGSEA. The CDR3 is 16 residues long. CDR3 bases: TGCAGCGTTGCTACTAGCGGGAGGGTGAGTTACAATGAGCAGTTCTTC. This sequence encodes CSVATSGRVSYNEQFF.

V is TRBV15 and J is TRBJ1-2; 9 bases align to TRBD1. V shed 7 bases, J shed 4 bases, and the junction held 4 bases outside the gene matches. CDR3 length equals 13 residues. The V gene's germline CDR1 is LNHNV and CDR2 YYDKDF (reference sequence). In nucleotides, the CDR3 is TGTGCCACCACCGCGGACAGGGGCTATGGCTACACCTTC. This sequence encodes CATTADRGYGYTF.

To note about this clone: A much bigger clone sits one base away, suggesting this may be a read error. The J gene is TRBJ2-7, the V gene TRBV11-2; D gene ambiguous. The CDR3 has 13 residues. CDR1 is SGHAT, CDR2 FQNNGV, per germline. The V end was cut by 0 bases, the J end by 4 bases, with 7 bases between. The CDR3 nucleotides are TGTGCCAGCAGCTTAGAGGCAGAATACGAGCAGTACTTC. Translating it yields CASSLEAEYEQYF.

CDR3 in amino acids: CASSLAPRGETQYF. The DNA of the CDR3 is TGCGCCAGCAGCCTAGCACCGAGAGGGGAGACCCAGTACTTC. The V and J genes are TRBV5-1 and TRBJ2-5; the D gene is possibly TRBD2 (5 bases). Germline CDR1 reads SGHRS; CDR2 reads YFSETQ. V was clipped by 4 bases and J by 5 bases, with 15 bases between them. This CDR3 is built from 14 residues. The complete variable domain, with remaining parts taken from reference TRBV5-1 and TRBJ2-5, reads KAGVTQTPRYLIKTRGQQVTLSCSPISGHRSVSWYQQTPGQGLQFLFEYFSETQRNKGNFPGRFSGRQFSNSRSEMNVSTLELGDSALYLCASSLAPRGETQYFGPGTRLLVL.

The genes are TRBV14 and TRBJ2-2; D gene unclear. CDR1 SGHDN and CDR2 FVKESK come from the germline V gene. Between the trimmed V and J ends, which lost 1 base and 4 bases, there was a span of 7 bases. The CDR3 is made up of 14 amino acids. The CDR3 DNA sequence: TGTGCCAGCAGCCAAGCCCTACTCACCGGGGAGCTGTTTTTT. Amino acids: CASSQALLTGELFF.

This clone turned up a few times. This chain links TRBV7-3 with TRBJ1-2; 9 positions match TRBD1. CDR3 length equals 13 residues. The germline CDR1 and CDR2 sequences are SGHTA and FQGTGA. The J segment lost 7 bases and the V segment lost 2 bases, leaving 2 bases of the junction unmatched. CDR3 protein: CASSLGTGSGYTF. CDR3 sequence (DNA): TGTGCCAGCAGCTTAGGGACAGGGAGTGGCTACACCTTC.

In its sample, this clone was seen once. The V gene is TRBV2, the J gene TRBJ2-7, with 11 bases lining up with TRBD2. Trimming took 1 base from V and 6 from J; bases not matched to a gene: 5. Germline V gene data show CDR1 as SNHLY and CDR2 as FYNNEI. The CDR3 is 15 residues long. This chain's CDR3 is CASSEGTSGLVEQYF. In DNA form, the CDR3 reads TGTGCCAGCAGTGAAGGGACTAGCGGGCTTGTCGAGCAGTACTTC. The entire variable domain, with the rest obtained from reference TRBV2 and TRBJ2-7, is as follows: EPEVTQTPSHQVTQMGQEVILRCVPISNHLYFYWYRQILGQKVEFLVSFYNNEISEKSEIFDDQFSVERPDGSNFTLKIRSTKLEDSAMYFCASSEGTSGLVEQYFGPGTRLTVT.

CDR3 loop: CASSQDLYEQYF. The CDR3, as DNA: TGCGCCAGCAGCCAAGACCTCTACGAGCAGTACTTC. The chain links TRBV5-1 to TRBJ2-7, with D unresolved. CDR3 length: 12 amino acids. Trimming removed 4 bases at V and 3 bases at J, with 8 bases between. CDR1 is SGHRS and CDR2 is YFSETQ in the germline V gene.

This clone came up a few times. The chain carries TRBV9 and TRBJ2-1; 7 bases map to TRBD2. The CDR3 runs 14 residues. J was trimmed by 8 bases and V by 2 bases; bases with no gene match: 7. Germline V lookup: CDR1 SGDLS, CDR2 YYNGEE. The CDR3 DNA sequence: TGTGCCAGCAGCGTTTCGGGCGGGAGCTATGAGCAGTTCTTC. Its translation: CASSVSGGSYEQFF. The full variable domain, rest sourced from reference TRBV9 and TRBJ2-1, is DSGVTQTPKHLITATGQRVTLRCSPRSGDLSVYWYQQSLDQGLQFLIQYYNGEERAKGNILERFSAQQFPDLHSELNLSSLELGDSALYFCASSVSGGSYEQFFGPGTRLTVL.

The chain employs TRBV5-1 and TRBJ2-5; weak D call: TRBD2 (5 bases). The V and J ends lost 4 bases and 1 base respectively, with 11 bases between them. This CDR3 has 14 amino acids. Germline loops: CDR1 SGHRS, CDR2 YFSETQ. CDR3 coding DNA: TGCGCCAGCAGCCCAATAGGGAGCCAAGAGACCCAGTACTTC. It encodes CASSPIGSQETQYF.

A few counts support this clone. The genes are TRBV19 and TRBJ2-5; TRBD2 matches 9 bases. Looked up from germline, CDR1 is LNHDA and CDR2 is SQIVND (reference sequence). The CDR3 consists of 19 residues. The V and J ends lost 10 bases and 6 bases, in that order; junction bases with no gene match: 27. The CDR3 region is CATAGRDNWAGGLRKTQYF. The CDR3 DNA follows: TGTGCCACCGCCGGGAGGGATAATTGGGCGGGAGGGCTTCGGAAGACCCAGTACTTC.

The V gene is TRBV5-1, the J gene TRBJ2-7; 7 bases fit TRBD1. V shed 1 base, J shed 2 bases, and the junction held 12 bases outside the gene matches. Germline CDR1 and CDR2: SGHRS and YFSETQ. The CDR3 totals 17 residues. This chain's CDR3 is CASSLSGKDRRTYEQYF. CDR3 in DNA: TGCGCCAGCAGCTTGTCAGGGAAGGACAGGCGGACCTACGAGCAGTACTTC.

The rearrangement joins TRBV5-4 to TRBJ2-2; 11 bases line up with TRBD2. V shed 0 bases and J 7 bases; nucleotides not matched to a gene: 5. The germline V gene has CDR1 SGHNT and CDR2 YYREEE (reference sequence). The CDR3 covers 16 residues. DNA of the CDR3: TGTGCCAGCAGCTTGGGCGTTAGCGGGAGGGTCGGGGAGCTGTTTTTT. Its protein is CASSLGVSGRVGELFF.

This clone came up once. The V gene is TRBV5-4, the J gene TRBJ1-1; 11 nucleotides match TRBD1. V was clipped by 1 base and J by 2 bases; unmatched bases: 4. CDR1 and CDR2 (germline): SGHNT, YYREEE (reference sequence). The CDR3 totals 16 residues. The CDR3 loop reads CASSLSGQGVNTEAFF. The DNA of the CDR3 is TGTGCCAGCAGCTTGTCGGGACAGGGGGTCAACACTGAAGCTTTCTTT.

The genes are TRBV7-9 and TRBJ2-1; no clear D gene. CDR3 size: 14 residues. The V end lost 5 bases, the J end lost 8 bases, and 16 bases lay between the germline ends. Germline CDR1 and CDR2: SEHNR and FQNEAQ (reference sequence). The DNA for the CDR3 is TGTGCCAGCAGCCCCGCGCCATCTAAGGATGAGCAGTTCTTC. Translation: CASSPAPSKDEQFF.

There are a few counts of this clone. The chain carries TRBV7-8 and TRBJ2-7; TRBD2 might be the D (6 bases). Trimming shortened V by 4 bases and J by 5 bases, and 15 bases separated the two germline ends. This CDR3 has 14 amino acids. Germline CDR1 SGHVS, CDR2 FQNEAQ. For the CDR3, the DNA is TGTGCCAGCAGCTCTAGGACTAACCTCCACGAGCAGTACTTC. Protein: CASSSRTNLHEQYF.

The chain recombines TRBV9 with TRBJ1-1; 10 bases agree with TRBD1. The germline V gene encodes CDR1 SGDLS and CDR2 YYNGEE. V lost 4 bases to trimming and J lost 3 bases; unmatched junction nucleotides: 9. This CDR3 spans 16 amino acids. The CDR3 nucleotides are TGTGCCAGCAGCCCCGGACAGGGGGTCTTGGACACTGAAGCTTTCTTT. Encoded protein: CASSPGQGVLDTEAFF.

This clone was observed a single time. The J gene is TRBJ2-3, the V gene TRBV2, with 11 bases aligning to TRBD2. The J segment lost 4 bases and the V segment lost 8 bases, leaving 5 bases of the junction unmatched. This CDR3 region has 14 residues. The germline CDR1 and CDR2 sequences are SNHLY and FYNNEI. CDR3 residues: CASLLAGEADTQYF. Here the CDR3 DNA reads TGTGCCAGCTTACTAGCGGGAGAGGCAGATACGCAGTATTTT.

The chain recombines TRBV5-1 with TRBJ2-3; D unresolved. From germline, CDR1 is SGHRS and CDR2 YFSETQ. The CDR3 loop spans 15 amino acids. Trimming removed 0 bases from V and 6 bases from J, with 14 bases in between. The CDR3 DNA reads TGCGCCAGCAGCTTGGAAGGAAAGTCGTCGGATACGCAGTATTTT. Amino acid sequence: CASSLEGKSSDTQYF.

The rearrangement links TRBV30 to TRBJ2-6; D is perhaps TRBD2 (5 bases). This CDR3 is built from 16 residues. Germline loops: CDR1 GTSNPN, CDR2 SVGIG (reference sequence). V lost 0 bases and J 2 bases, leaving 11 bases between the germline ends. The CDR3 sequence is CAWSVPARAGANVLTF. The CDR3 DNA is TGTGCCTGGAGTGTACCGGCGAGGGCTGGGGCCAACGTCCTGACTTTC.

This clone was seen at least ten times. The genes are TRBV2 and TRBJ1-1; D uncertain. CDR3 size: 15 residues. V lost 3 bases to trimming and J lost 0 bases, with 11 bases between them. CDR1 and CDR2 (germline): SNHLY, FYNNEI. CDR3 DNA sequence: TGTGCCAGCAGTGATCGGCTGCGGGTGAACACTGAAGCTTTCTTT. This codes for CASSDRLRVNTEAFF.

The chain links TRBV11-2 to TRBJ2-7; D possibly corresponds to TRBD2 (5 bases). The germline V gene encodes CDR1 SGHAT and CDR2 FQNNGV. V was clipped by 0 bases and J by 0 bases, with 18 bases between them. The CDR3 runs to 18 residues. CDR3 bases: TGTGCCAGCAGCTTAGACCCTGAGCAGGAGGCGATCTCCTACGAGCAGTACTTC. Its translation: CASSLDPEQEAISYEQYF.

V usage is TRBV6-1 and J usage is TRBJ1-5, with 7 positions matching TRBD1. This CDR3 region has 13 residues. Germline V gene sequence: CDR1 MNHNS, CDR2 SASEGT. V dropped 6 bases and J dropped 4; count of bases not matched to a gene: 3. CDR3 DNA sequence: TGTGCCAGCAGCATGACAGGGAATCAGCCCCAGCATTTT. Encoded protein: CASSMTGNQPQHF.

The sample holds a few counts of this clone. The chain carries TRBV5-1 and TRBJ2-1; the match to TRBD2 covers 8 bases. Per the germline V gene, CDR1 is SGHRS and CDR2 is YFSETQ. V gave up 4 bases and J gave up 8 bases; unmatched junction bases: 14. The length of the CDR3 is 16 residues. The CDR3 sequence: CASSVVLGTGGHEQFF. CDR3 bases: TGCGCCAGCAGCGTGGTATTGGGGACGGGAGGGCATGAGCAGTTCTTC.